The 28 T cell receptor beta chains in this list originate from one sample, sequenced in a study of post-analysis software for immune sequencing data. General study results and limits: Relative to controls, patients had roughly five TRBV segments at higher frequency, with TRBV5-6, TRBV5-1 and TRBV20-1 among these.

These TCRs are of unknown antigen specificity. Unique molecular identifiers had been added to the TCR beta cDNA libraries. TCRdb itself ran the PCR reads through MiXCR, one entry per CDR3 protein. The sample lists more than 500,000 distinct CDR3 sequences, 30% to 40% occurring once. Material for sequencing was blood. The receptors here all came from a girl aged 2-17 years with multiple sclerosis.

This clonotype was seen a few times. The chain carries TRBV20-1 and TRBJ2-1; D is perhaps TRBD2 (6 bases). Trimming shortened V by 1 base and J by 7 bases, and 14 bases separated the two germline ends. This CDR3 comprises 14 residues. Germline CDR1 is DFQATT and CDR2 is SNEGSKA (reference sequence). The CDR3 here is CSARARLEGNEQFF. The DNA of the CDR3 is TGCAGTGCTAGAGCCCGACTAGAAGGGAATGAGCAGTTCTTC.

The sample holds one count of this clonotype. The CDR3 DNA reads TGCAGTCGCAAGGGGAGTGGGGGCGACTACAATGAGCAGTTCTTC. Its protein is CSRKGSGGDYNEQFF. The V call is TRBV20-1, the J call TRBJ2-1; tentatively, D is TRBD1 (6 bases). The V gene lost 8 bases and the J gene lost 3 bases, with 20 bases spanning the gap. The CDR3 is made up of 15 amino acids. The V gene's germline CDR1 is DFQATT and CDR2 SNEGSKA (reference sequence).

Turning to this clonotype: One end of the junction varies from germline; a read error may be responsible. The chain links TRBV29-1 to TRBJ2-5; D not certain. Looked up from germline, CDR1 is SQVTM and CDR2 is ANQGSEA. CDR3 size: 14 residues. The CDR3 loop reads CSVKDRRVRQTQYF. In DNA, the CDR3 is TGCAGCGTTAAAGATCGAAGGGTACGGCAGACCCAGTACTTC.

This clonotype appeared a few times. The rearrangement uses TRBV20-1 and TRBJ2-1; 10 bases are a match to TRBD2. The CDR3 runs 15 residues. Losses at the gene ends were 1 base for V and 4 bases for J; bases not matched to a gene: 4. Germline V lookup: CDR1 DFQATT, CDR2 SNEGSKA (reference sequence). CDR3 in DNA: TGCAGTGCTAGAGTGGATAGCGGGGGGTACAATGAGCAGTTCTTC. Protein: CSARVDSGGYNEQFF.

This clonotype was seen a few times. V usage is TRBV20-1 and J usage is TRBJ2-3; D is perhaps TRBD1 or TRBD2 (5 bases each). Germline loops: CDR1 DFQATT, CDR2 SNEGSKA (reference sequence). This CDR3 is built from 14 residues. The germline V and J ends were trimmed by 6 bases and 4 bases, with 17 bases remaining between them. The CDR3: CSAAGLVGADTQYF. The CDR3 nucleotides read TGCAGTGCCGCCGGGCTAGTGGGGGCAGATACGCAGTATTTT.

This chain uses TRBV4-1 with TRBJ1-2, with 7 nucleotides matching TRBD1. This CDR3 spans 14 amino acids. The germline V gene encodes CDR1 MGHRA and CDR2 YSYEKL. After removal of 8 bases from V and 8 bases from J, the junction contained 14 bases not matched to a gene. The chain's CDR3 is CASGSGTEREGYTF. The CDR3 nucleotides are TGCGCCAGCGGATCCGGGACAGAGAGAGAGGGCTACACCTTC.

The table lists this clonotype with a few counts. The rearrangement joins TRBV6-1 to TRBJ2-7; 7 nucleotides agree with TRBD1. CDR3 length: 15 amino acids. Germline V gene sequence: CDR1 MNHNS, CDR2 SASEGT. After removal of 0 bases from V and 7 bases from J, the junction contained 9 bases not matched to a gene. CDR3 nucleotide sequence: TGTGCCAGCAGTGAAGCCAACCTACAGGGGACGGAGCAGTACTTC. Translated, it gives CASSEANLQGTEQYF.

This clonotype was counted between two and nine times. The CDR3 region is CASSYRARGQYNEQFF. DNA of the CDR3: TGTGCCAGCAGTTACAGGGCCCGGGGACAGTACAATGAGCAGTTCTTC. The V gene is TRBV6-5, the J gene TRBJ2-1; 7 nucleotides line up with TRBD1. This CDR3 has 16 amino acids. V lost 2 bases, J lost 4 bases, and 8 bases stayed unmatched. CDR1 and CDR2 from the germline V gene are MNHEY and SVGAGI.

This clonotype was detected once. This chain uses TRBV20-1 with TRBJ1-6, with D possibly matching TRBD1 (6 bases). The CDR3 is 15 amino acids. Trimming took 2 bases from V and 7 from J, leaving 15 bases between them. CDR1 is DFQATT, CDR2 SNEGSKA, per germline (reference sequence). For the CDR3, the DNA is TGCAGTGCTAGACCGGGGGCAGGGGAAAATTCACCCCTCCACTTT. It encodes CSARPGAGENSPLHF.

This clonotype was counted ten times or more. The chain has TRBV5-4 and TRBJ2-5; D not resolved. Germline assignment: CDR1 SGHNT and CDR2 YYREEE (reference sequence). This CDR3 has 14 residues. The germline V and J ends were trimmed by 0 bases and 2 bases, with 8 bases remaining between them. CDR3 sequence reads: CASSLARLQETQYF. The CDR3, as DNA: TGTGCCAGCAGCTTGGCTAGGCTGCAAGAGACCCAGTACTTC.

The rearrangement links TRBV7-8 to TRBJ2-7; TRBD2 matches at 8 bases. The J call may not be correct, given that the DNA end is closer to TRBJ2-5. The CDR3 has 17 residues. The germline V gene has CDR1 SGHVS and CDR2 FQNEAQ. Here the CDR3 DNA reads TGTGCCAGCAGCTTAGGCGTGGGACCGGACCGGGAGGGGACCCAGTACTTC. Its translation is CASSLGVGPDREGTQYF.

This clonotype was seen more than once but under ten times. The rearrangement uses TRBV5-5 and TRBJ2-7, with D tentatively TRBD2 (6 bases). V was cut by 0 bases and J by 1 base, with 20 bases left in between. The CDR3 covers 18 residues. From germline, CDR1 is SGHKS and CDR2 YYEKEE (reference sequence). CDR3 sequence reads: CASSLGGDEGLASYEQYF. CDR3 nucleotides: TGTGCCAGCAGCTTGGGGGGGGATGAGGGGCTAGCGTCCTACGAGCAGTACTTC.

The gene calls are TRBV5-1 and TRBJ2-5; D gene uncertain. The CDR3 spans 14 residues. V was cut by 0 bases and J by 5 bases, with 11 bases left in between. Germline CDR1 SGHRS, CDR2 YFSETQ. The CDR3 nucleotides read TGCGCCAGCAGCTTGGGTTTTGCCGGGGAGACCCAGTACTTC. Protein: CASSLGFAGETQYF.

The rearrangement links TRBV15 to TRBJ2-3; 9 nucleotides align to TRBD1. Trimming took 5 bases from V and 4 from J; bases not matched to a gene: 7. This CDR3 comprises 15 residues. From germline, CDR1 is LNHNV and CDR2 YYDKDF (reference sequence). This CDR3 reads CATSGTGSFADTQYF. The CDR3 DNA sequence: TGTGCCACCAGCGGGACAGGGAGTTTCGCAGATACGCAGTATTTT.

The chain joins TRBV7-2 to TRBJ2-3, with 10 bases that match TRBD1. The V and J ends lost 1 base and 4 bases, in that order; junction bases with no gene match: 5. The CDR3 length is 16 residues. The germline gives CDR1 SGHTA, CDR2 FQGNSA. The CDR3 region has the DNA TGTGCCAGCAGCTTAGTGACAGGGGGCGTCTCAGATACGCAGTATTTT. This gives the protein CASSLVTGGVSDTQYF.

The V call is TRBV29-1, the J call TRBJ2-1, with TRBD2 matching over 7 bases. V lost 2 bases to trimming and J lost 1 base; unmatched junction nucleotides: 8. The CDR3 is 16 amino acids. Germline lookup yields CDR1 SQVTM and CDR2 ANQGSEA. In DNA form, the CDR3 reads TGCAGCGTTGAAAGCGGGGACCGACTTTCCTACAATGAGCAGTTCTTC. It encodes CSVESGDRLSYNEQFF.

The CDR3 DNA reads as TGTGCCACCAGACTGCTTCCCGATCAGCCCCAGCATTTT. Protein product: CATRLLPDQPQHF. This chain uses TRBV15 with TRBJ1-5; D is undetermined. Deletions cut 6 bases from V and 5 bases from J, with 11 bases between. The CDR3 is 13 amino acids. The V gene's germline CDR1 is LNHNV and CDR2 YYDKDF (reference sequence).

The chain employs TRBV5-1 and TRBJ2-3, with no clear D. The CDR3 consists of 14 residues. CDR1 and CDR2 from the germline V gene are SGHRS and YFSETQ. The V end was cut by 1 base, the J end by 3 bases, with 9 bases between. The CDR3 DNA reads TGCGCCAGCAGCTTGAAGGCAGGTACAGATACGCAGTATTTT. This codes for CASSLKAGTDTQYF.

This clonotype was seen a few times. The gene calls are TRBV5-1 and TRBJ2-1, with 7 positions matching TRBD1. Looked up from germline, CDR1 is SGHRS and CDR2 is YFSETQ. Trimming removed 0 bases from V and 14 bases from J; junction bases left unmatched: 8. CDR3 length: 13 amino acids. The CDR3 loop reads CASSLAGTDNEFF. The CDR3 DNA follows: TGCGCCAGCAGCTTGGCCGGGACAGACAACGAGTTCTTC.

This clonotype was counted only a few times. V usage is TRBV6-5 and J usage is TRBJ1-4, with 10 bases that match TRBD1. CDR1 MNHEY and CDR2 SVGAGI come from the germline V gene. This CDR3 comprises 14 residues. V lost 5 bases to trimming and J lost 8 bases; unmatched junction nucleotides: 5. The CDR3, as DNA: TGTGCCAGCAGTCGGGGACAGGGGAGAGAAAAACTGTTTTTT. Encoded protein: CASSRGQGREKLFF.

This clonotype was seen more than once but under ten times. V gene TRBV7-2 combines with J gene TRBJ2-7, with 12 bases fitting TRBD1. The germline CDR1 and CDR2 sequences are SGHTA and FQGNSA. CDR3 length equals 18 residues. V lost 2 bases and J lost 5; bases outside the gene matches: 13. Here the CDR3 reads CASSLLGQGAANGHEQYF. CDR3 nucleotides: TGTGCCAGCAGCTTATTGGGACAGGGGGCAGCCAATGGCCACGAGCAGTACTTC. Full variable domain (rest looked up from reference TRBV7-2 and TRBJ2-7): GAGVSQSPSNKVTEKGKDVELRCDPISGHTALYWYRQSLGQGLEFLIYFQGNSAPDKSGLPSDRFSAERTGGSVSTLTIQRTQQEDSAVYLCASSLLGQGAANGHEQYFGPGTRLTVT.

This clonotype was counted a single time. The rearrangement links TRBV12-3 or TRBV12-4 to TRBJ1-4; tentative D call: TRBD1 (5 bases). Between the trimmed V and J ends, which lost 6 bases and 8 bases, there was a span of 10 bases. This CDR3 contains 12 residues. DNA for the CDR3: TGTGCCAGCAGGCGGGACCCCGAAAAACTGTTTTTT. Translation gives CASRRDPEKLFF.

This clonotype has a handful of counts. The genes are TRBV5-1 and TRBJ1-1, with 10 positions matching TRBD1. The germline V gene encodes CDR1 SGHRS and CDR2 YFSETQ. Trimming at V came to 1 base and at J to 4 bases, leaving 4 bases not matched to a gene. The CDR3 is 15 residues long. The CDR3 bases are TGCGCCAGCAGCTTGAGCCGGACAGGGGGCACTGAAGCTTTCTTT. It is translated as CASSLSRTGGTEAFF.

The rearrangement links TRBV10-2 to TRBJ2-3, with 8 bases fitting TRBD1. V shed 6 bases and J 4 bases; nucleotides not matched to a gene: 6. Per germline, CDR1 WSHSY and CDR2 SAAADI. CDR3 size: 14 residues. Here the CDR3 DNA reads TGCGCCAGCAGGAAGACAGGGGAGCCAGATACGCAGTATTTT. It specifies CASRKTGEPDTQYF.

The chain joins TRBV7-3 to TRBJ2-1, with 8 bases lining up with TRBD1. The germline V gene has CDR1 SGHTA and CDR2 FQGTGA. V trimming: 2 bases; J trimming: 13 bases; junction bases outside the gene matches: 10. This CDR3 has 14 amino acids. The CDR3 DNA is TGTGCCAGCAGCTTATCAGGGGGCCGGGAGACCCAGTTCTTC. Residues: CASSLSGGRETQFF.

The rearrangement uses TRBV2 and TRBJ2-5; 12 nucleotides match TRBD2. Germline loops: CDR1 SNHLY, CDR2 FYNNEI. The trim removed 6 bases at V and 2 bases at J, leaving 7 bases unmatched. The CDR3 sequence is 16 residues long. Here the CDR3 reads CASSLWTSGAQETQYF. CDR3 DNA sequence: TGTGCCAGCAGCTTGTGGACTAGCGGGGCGCAAGAGACCCAGTACTTC.

In its sample, this clonotype was seen many times. The gene calls are TRBV7-9 and TRBJ1-2; tentatively, D is TRBD1 (5 bases). Germline V gene data show CDR1 as SEHNR and CDR2 as FQNEAQ (reference sequence). The V end was cut by 4 bases, the J end by 6 bases, with 9 bases between. The CDR3 extends over 12 amino acids. As DNA, the CDR3 is TGTGCCAGCAGCTCCCAGGGAAATGGCTACACCTTC. Its translation is CASSSQGNGYTF. The full variable domain, with the rest looked up from reference TRBV7-9 and TRBJ1-2, is DTGVSQNPRHKITKRGQNVTFRCDPISEHNRLYWYRQTLGQGPEFLTYFQNEAQLEKSRLLSDRFSAERPKGSFSTLEIQRTEQGDSAMYLCASSSQGNGYTFGSGTRLTVV.

The V gene is TRBV3-1, the J gene TRBJ1-1, with D unresolved. Germline V gene data show CDR1 as LGHDT and CDR2 as YNNKEL (reference sequence). V was cut by 3 bases and J by 0 bases, with 11 bases left in between. The CDR3 is 15 amino acids. CDR3: CASSQMGRVNTEAFF. In nucleotides, the CDR3 is TGTGCCAGCAGCCAGATGGGCAGAGTGAACACTGAAGCTTTCTTT.